Many counts were recorded for the clone carrying this TCR beta chain. The data derive from a study of T-cell reconstitution after alpha-beta-depleted transplantation in children. The CDR3 is 17 residues long. Between the trimmed V and J ends, which lost 5 bases and 0 bases, there was a span of 17 bases. Germline-derived CDR1 and CDR2 are DFQATT and SNEGSKA (reference sequence). Molecular barcoding with unique molecular identifiers was used for the TCRbeta library. TCRdb recomputed calls from the PCR reads with MiXCR, one row per CDR3 protein. The data hold approximately 83,000 distinct CDR3 sequences, with 10% to 15% observed a single time.

This TCR came from a human donor who donated a stem cell graft to a child with inherited bone marrow failure. The chain is built from TRBV20-1 and TRBJ2-6, with a possible D match to TRBD1 (6 bases). The sample consisted of PBMCs from the stem cell graft donor, taken from the stem cell graft. The CDR3: CSAWGLSQGSGANVLTF. The DNA for the CDR3 is TGCAGTGCTTGGGGGCTTAGCCAAGGCTCTGGGGCCAACGTCCTGACTTTC.